This T cell receptor (beta chain) was obtained from a study of early T cells in non-severe SARS-CoV-2 infection. Study-level background: Sequencing of unsorted whole blood was done on bulk RNA, leaving chains unpaired.

Germline assignment: CDR1 MNHNS and CDR2 SASEGT. The V gene end was trimmed by 7 bases and the J gene end by 2 bases; junction bases not matched to a gene: 7. The CDR3 is 15 residues long. A few counts support this clonotype. Individual cDNA molecules were tagged with unique molecular identifiers, the study reported. TCRdb used MiXCR to reprocess the 5' RACE reads, holding one entry per CDR3 protein. The profile shows 37,000 or so distinct CDR3 sequences, about 6% of them singletons. This chain links TRBV6-1 with TRBJ2-2; 7 positions match TRBD2. The TCR originated in an adult who was a healthcare worker with PCR-confirmed SARS-CoV-2 infection or an uninfected control (not recorded which). Sequencing was done on a sample of whole blood. The CDR3 reads CASKMASGNTGELFF. Written as DNA, the CDR3 is TGTGCCAGCAAGATGGCTAGCGGCAACACCGGGGAGCTGTTTTTT.